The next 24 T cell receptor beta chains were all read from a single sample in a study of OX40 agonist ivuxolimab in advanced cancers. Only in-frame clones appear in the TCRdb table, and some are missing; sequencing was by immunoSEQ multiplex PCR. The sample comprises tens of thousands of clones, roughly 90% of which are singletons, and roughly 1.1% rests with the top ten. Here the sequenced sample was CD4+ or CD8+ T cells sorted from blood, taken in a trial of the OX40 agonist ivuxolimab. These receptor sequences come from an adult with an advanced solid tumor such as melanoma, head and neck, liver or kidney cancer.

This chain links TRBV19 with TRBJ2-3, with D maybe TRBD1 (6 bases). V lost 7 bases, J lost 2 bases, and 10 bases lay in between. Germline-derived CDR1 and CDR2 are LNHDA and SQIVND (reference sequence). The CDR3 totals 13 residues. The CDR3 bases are TGTGCCAGTAACGGGACAAACACAGATACGCAGTATTTT. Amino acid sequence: CASNGTNTDTQYF. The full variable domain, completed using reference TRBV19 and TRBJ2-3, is DGGITQSPKYLFRKEGQNVTLSCEQNLNHDAMYWYRQDPGQGLRLIYYSQIVNDFQKGDIAEGYSVSREKKESFPLTVTSAQKNPTAFYLCASNGTNTDTQYFGPGTRLTVL.

CDR3 DNA: TGTGCCAGCAGGGAGAGCACAGATACGCAGTATTTT. Translating gives CASRESTDTQYF. The genes are TRBV28 and TRBJ2-3, with no clear D. The germline CDR1 and CDR2 sequences are MDHEN and SYDVKM. Trimming removed 6 bases at V and 0 bases at J, with 4 bases between. This CDR3 has 12 residues. Combining the CDR3 with reference TRBV28 and TRBJ2-3 gives the whole variable domain DVKVTQSSRYLVKRTGEKVFLECVQDMDHENMFWYRQDPGLGLRLIYFSYDVKMKEKGDIPEGYSVSREKKERFSLILESASTNQTSMYLCASRESTDTQYFGPGTRLTVL.

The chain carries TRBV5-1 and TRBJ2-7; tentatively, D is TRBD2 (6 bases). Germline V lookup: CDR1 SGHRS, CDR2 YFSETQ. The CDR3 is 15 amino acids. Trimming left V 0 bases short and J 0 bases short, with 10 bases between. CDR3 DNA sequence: TGCGCCAGCAGCTTGGCGGCGGGGAGCTCCTACGAGCAGTACTTC. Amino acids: CASSLAAGSSYEQYF.

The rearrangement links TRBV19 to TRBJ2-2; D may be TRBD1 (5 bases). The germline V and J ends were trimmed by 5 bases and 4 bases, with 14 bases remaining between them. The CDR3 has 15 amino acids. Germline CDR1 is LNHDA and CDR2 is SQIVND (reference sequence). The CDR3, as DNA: TGTGCCAGTAGTCCTATGGGGCTAGTCACCGGGGAGCTGTTTTTT. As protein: CASSPMGLVTGELFF.

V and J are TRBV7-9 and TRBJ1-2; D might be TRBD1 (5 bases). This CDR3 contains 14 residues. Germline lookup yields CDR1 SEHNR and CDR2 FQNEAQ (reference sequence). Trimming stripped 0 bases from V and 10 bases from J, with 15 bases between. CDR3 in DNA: TGTGCCAGCAGCTTAGCGGGGGGTACCCCGGCCTACACCTTC. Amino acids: CASSLAGGTPAYTF.

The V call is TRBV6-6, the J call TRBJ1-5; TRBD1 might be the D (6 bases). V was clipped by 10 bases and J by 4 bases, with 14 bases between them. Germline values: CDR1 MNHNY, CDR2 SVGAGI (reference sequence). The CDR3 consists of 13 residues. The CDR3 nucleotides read TGTGCCATCCGGGGGCAAGAGAATCAGCCCCAGCATTTT. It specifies CAIRGQENQPQHF.

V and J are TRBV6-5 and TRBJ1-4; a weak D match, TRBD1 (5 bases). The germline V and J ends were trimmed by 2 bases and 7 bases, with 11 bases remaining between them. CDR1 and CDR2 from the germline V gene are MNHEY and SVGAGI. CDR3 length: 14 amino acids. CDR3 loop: CASSYGGIGEKLFF. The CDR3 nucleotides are TGTGCCAGCAGTTACGGGGGGATAGGTGAAAAACTGTTTTTT.

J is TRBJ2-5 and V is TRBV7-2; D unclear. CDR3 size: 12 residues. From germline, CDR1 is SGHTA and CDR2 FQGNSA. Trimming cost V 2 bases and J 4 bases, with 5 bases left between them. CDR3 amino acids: CASSLSRETQYF. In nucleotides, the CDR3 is TGTGCCAGCAGCTTATCGCGAGAGACCCAGTACTTC.

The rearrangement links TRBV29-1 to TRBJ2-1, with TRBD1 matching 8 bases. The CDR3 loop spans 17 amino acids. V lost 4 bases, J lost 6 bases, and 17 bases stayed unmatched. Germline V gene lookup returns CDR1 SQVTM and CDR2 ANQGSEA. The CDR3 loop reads CSVVEPVRTGFSNEQFF. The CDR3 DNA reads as TGCAGCGTTGTGGAACCGGTACGGACAGGGTTTTCCAATGAGCAGTTCTTC.

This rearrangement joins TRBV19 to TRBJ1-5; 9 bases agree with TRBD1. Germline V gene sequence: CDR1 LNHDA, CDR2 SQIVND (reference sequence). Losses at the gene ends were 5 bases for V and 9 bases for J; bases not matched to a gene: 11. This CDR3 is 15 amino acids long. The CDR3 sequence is CASSAAGQGKGPQHF. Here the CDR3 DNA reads TGTGCCAGTAGTGCCGCGGGACAGGGAAAAGGGCCCCAGCATTTT.

The CDR3 region is CASSLAQAGDYEQYF. The CDR3, as DNA: TGCGCCAGCAGCTTGGCCCAAGCCGGAGACTACGAGCAGTACTTC. The V gene is TRBV5-1, the J gene TRBJ2-7; no firm D call. Germline V gene data show CDR1 as SGHRS and CDR2 as YFSETQ. This CDR3 is 15 amino acids long. Trimming cost V 0 bases and J 3 bases, with 13 bases left between them.

The CDR3 nucleotides are TGCGCCAGCAGCTTGTTAGATACCCGCGACAATGAGCAGTTCTTC. It encodes CASSLLDTRDNEQFF. The rearrangement links TRBV5-1 to TRBJ2-1; D call uncertain. This CDR3 region has 15 residues. Trimming cost V 1 base and J 5 bases, with 13 bases left between them. Per germline, CDR1 SGHRS and CDR2 YFSETQ. Filled out from reference TRBV5-1 and TRBJ2-1, the complete variable domain reads KAGVTQTPRYLIKTRGQQVTLSCSPISGHRSVSWYQQTPGQGLQFLFEYFSETQRNKGNFPGRFSGRQFSNSRSEMNVSTLELGDSALYLCASSLLDTRDNEQFFGPGTRLTVL.

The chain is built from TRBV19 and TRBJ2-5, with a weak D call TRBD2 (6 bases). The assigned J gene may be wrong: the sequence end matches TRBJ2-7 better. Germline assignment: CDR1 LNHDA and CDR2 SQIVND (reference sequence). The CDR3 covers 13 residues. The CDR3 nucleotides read TGTGCCAGTTCGGGAGTCCGCGGCTACGAGCAGTACTTC. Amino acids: CASSGVRGYEQYF.

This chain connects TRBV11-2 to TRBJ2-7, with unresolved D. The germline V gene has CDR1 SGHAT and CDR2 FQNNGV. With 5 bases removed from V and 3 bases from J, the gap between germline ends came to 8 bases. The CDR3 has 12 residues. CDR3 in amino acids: CASSRWNYEQYF. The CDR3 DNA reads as TGTGCCAGCAGCCGTTGGAACTACGAGCAGTACTTC.

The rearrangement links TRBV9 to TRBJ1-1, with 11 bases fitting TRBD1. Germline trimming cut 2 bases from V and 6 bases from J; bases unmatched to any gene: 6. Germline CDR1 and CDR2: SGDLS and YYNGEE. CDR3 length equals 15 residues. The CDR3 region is CASSVEGQGGAEAFF. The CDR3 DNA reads TGTGCCAGCAGCGTCGAGGGACAGGGGGGAGCTGAAGCTTTCTTT.

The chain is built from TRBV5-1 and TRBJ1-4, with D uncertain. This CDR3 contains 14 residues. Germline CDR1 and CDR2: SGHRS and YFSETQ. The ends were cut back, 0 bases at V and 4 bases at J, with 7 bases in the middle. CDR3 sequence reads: CASSLGHNNEKLFF. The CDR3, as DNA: TGCGCCAGCAGCTTGGGACACAATAATGAAAAACTGTTTTTT. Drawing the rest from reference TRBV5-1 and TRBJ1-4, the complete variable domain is KAGVTQTPRYLIKTRGQQVTLSCSPISGHRSVSWYQQTPGQGLQFLFEYFSETQRNKGNFPGRFSGRQFSNSRSEMNVSTLELGDSALYLCASSLGHNNEKLFFGSGTQLSVL.

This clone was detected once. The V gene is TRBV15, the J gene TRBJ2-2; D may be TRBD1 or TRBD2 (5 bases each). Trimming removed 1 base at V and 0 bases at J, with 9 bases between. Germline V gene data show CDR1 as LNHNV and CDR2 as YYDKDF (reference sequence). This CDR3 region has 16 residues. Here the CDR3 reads CATSRVRDPNTGELFF. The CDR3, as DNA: TGTGCCACCAGCAGAGTACGGGACCCGAACACCGGGGAGCTGTTTTTT.

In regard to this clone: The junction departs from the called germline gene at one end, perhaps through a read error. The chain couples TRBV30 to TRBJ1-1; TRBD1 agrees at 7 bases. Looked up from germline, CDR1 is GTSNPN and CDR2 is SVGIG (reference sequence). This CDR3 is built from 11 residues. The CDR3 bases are TGTGCCTTTAAGGGGACAGTTGAAGTTTTCTTT. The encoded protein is CAFKGTVEVFF. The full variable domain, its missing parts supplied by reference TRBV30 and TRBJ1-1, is SQTIHQWPATLVQPVGSPLSLECTVEGTSNPNLYWYRQAAGRGLQLLFYSVGIGQISSEVPQNLSASRPQDRQFILSSKKLLLSDSGFYLCAFKGTVEVFFGQGTRLTVV.

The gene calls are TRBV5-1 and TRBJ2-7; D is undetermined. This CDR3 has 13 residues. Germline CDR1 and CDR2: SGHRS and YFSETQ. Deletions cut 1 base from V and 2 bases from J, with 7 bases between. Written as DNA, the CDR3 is TGCGCCAGCAGCTTGCAAAGGGCCTACGAGCAGTACTTC. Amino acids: CASSLQRAYEQYF.

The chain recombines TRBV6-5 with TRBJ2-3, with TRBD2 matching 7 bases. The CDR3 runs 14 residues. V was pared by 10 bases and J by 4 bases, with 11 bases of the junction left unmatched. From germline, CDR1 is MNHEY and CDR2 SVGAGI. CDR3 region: CATKVAGRADTQYF. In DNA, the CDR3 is TGTGCCACAAAGGTAGCGGGCCGGGCAGATACGCAGTATTTT.

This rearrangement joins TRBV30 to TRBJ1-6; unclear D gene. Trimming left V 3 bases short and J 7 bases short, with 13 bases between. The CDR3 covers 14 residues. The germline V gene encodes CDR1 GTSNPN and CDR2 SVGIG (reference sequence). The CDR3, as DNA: TGTGCCTGGAGCTTGGGGAGTCGGAATTCACCCCTCCACTTT. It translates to CAWSLGSRNSPLHF.

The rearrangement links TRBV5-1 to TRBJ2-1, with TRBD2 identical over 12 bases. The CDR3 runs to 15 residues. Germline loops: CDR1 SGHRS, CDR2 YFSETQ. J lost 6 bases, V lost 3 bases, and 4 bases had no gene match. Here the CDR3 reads CASSSGTSGSNEQFF. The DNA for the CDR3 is TGCGCCAGCAGCTCAGGGACTAGCGGGTCCAATGAGCAGTTCTTC.

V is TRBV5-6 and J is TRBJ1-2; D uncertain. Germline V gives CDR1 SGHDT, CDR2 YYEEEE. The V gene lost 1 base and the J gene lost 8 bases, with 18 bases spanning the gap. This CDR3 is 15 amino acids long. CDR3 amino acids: CASSLIGPSARGYTF. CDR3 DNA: TGTGCCAGCAGCTTGATAGGGCCATCGGCTAGAGGCTACACCTTC.

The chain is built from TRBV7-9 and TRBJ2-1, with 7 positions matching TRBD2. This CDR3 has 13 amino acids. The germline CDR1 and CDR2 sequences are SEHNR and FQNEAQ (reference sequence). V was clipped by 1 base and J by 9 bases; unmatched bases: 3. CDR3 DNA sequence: TGTGCCAGCAGCTTAGAGGCGGGAGTTGAGCAGTTCTTC. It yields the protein CASSLEAGVEQFF.